This T cell receptor beta chain was captured in a study of T-cell memory formation after mild COVID-19. Study results and caveats: Pre-infection memory carried some responding clones, suggesting that cross-reactive memory joined. The second-wave clones peaking on day 37 were not confirmed as SARS-CoV-2-specific.

Constant-segment primers served in 5'RACE that generated TCR alpha and TCR beta cDNA libraries bearing sample barcodes and UMIs. Using its own MiXCR run on the 5' RACE reads, TCRdb lists one record per CDR3 protein. There are about 440,000 distinct CDR3 sequences in the sample; 20% occur only once, and more than 8% lies in the top ten. This clonotype was counted many times. The antigen is not known. V lost 1 base and J lost 1; bases outside the gene matches: 9. The germline gives CDR1 LGHDT, CDR2 YNNKEL (reference sequence). The CDR3 covers 19 residues. This receptor was identified in an adult woman who had mild COVID-19 (a few samples of this study predate the infection). Cell type and time point are not known. The sample taken for sequencing was PBMCs or a T cell subset sorted from them (not recorded which). The gene calls are TRBV3-1 and TRBJ2-3; 12 nucleotides agree with TRBD2. As DNA, the CDR3 is TGTGCCAGCAGCCAAGGACTAGCGGGGGCCTCGGGGGGCACAGATACGCAGTATTTT. Translated: CASSQGLAGASGGTDTQYF.